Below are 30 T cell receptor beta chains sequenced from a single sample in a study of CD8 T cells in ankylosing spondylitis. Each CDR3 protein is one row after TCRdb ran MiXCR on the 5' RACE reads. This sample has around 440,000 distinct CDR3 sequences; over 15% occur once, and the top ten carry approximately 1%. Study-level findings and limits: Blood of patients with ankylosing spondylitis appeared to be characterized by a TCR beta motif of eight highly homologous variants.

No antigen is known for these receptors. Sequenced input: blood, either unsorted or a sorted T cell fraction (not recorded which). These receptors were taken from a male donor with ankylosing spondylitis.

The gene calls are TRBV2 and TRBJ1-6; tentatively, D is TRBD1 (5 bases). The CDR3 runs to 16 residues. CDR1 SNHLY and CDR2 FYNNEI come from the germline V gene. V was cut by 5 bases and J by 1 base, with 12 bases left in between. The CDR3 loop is CASSKAAGSYNSPLHF. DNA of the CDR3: TGTGCCAGCAGTAAGGCGGCAGGGTCCTATAATTCACCCCTCCACTTT. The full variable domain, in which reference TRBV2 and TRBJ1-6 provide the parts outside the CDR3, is EPEVTQTPSHQVTQMGQEVILRCVPISNHLYFYWYRQILGQKVEFLVSFYNNEISEKSEIFDDQFSVERPDGSNFTLKIRSTKLEDSAMYFCASSKAAGSYNSPLHFGNGTRLTVT.

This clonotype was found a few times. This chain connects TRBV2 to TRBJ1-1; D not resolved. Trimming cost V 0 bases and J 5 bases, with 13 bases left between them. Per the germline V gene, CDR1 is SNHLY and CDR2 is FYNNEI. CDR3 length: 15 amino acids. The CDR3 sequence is CASSEAPGVGTEAFF. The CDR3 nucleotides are TGTGCCAGCAGTGAAGCACCGGGTGTAGGGACTGAAGCTTTCTTT.

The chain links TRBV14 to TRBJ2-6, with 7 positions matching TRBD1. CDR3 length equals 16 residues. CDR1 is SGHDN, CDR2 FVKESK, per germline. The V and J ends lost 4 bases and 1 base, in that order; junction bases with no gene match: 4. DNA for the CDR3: TGTGCCAGCAGCCTAAGACAGGGTTCTGGGGCCAACGTCCTGACTTTC. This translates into CASSLRQGSGANVLTF.

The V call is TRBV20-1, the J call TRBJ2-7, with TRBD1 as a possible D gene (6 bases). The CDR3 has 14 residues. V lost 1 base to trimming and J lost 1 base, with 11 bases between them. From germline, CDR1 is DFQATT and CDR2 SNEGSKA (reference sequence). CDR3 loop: CSARGQTGSYEQYF. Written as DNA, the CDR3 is TGCAGTGCTAGAGGCCAGACAGGTTCCTACGAGCAGTACTTC.

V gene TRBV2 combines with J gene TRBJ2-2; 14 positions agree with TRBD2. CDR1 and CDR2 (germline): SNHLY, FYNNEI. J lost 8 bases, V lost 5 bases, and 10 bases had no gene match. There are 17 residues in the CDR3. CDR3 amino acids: CASSPQGTSGGSGELFF. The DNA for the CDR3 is TGTGCCAGCAGTCCCCAGGGGACTAGCGGGGGTTCTGGGGAGCTGTTTTTT.

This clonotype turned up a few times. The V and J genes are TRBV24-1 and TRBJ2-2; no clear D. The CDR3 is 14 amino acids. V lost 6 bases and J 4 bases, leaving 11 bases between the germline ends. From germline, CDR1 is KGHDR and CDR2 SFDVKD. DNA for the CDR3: TGTGCCACCAGTTCCGACACGGGCACCGGGGAGCTGTTTTTT. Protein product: CATSSDTGTGELFF.

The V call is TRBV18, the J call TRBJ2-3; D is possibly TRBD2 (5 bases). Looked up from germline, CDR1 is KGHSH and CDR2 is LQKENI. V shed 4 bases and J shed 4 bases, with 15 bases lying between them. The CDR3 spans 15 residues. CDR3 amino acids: CASSRNGFSADTQYF. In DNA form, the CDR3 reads TGTGCCAGCTCACGGAACGGCTTTAGCGCAGATACGCAGTATTTT.

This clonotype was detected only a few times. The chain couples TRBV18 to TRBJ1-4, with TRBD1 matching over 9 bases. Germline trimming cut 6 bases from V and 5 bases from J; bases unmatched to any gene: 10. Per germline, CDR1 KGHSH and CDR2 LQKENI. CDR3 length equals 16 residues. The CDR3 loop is CASSQRTGTGNEKLFF. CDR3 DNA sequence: TGTGCCAGCTCTCAGCGAACCGGGACAGGGAATGAAAAACTGTTTTTT.

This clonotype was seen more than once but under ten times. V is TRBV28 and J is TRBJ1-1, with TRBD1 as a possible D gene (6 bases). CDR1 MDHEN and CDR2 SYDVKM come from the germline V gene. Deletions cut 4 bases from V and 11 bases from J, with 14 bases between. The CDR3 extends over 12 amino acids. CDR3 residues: CASSSPGHGAFF. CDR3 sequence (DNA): TGTGCCAGCAGTTCTCCGGGACACGGGGCTTTCTTT.

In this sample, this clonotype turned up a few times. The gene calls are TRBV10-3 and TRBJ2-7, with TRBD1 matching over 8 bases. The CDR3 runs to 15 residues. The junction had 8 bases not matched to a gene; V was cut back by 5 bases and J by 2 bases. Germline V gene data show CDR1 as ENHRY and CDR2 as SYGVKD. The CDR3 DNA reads TGTGCCATCAGTCCCCAGACAGGGGCACCCTACGAGCAGTACTTC. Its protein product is CAISPQTGAPYEQYF.

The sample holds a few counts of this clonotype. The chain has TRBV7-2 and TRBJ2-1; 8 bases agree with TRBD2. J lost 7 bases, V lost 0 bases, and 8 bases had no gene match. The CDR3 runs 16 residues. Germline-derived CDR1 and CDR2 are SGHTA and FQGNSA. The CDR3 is CASSLALAGGRNEQFF. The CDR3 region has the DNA TGTGCCAGCAGCTTAGCTCTAGCGGGTGGTAGGAATGAGCAGTTCTTC.

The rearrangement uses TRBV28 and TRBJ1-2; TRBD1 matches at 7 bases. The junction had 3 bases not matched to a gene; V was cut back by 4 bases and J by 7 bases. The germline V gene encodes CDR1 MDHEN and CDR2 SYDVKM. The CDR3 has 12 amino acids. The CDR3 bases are TGTGCCAGCAGTTCCGCAGGGGGTGGCTACACCTTC. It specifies CASSSAGGGYTF.

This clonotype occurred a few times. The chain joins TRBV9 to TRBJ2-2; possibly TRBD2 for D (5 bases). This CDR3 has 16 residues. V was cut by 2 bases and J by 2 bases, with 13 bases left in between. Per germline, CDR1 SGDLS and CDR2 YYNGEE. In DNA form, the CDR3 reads TGTGCCAGCAGCGTGAGGACCGGGGTTAACACCGGGGAGCTGTTTTTT. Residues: CASSVRTGVNTGELFF.

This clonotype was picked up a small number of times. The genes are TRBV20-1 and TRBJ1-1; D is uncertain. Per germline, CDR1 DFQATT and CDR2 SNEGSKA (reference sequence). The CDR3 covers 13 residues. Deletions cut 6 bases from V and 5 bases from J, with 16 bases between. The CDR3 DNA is TGCAGTGCCGTAAAAAAGCCCCAGACTGAAGCTTTCTTT. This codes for CSAVKKPQTEAFF.

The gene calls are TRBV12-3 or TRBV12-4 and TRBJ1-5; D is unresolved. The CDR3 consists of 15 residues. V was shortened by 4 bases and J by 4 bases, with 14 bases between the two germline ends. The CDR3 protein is CASSSWVGENQPQHF. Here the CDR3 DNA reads TGTGCCAGCAGTTCTTGGGTGGGAGAAAATCAGCCCCAGCATTTT.

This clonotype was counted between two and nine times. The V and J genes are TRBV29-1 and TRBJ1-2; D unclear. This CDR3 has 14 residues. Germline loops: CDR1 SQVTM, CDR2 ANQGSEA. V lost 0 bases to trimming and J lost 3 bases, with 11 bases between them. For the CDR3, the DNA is TGCAGCGTTGAAGACACCCTCTCCCACTATGGCTACACCTTC. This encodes CSVEDTLSHYGYTF.

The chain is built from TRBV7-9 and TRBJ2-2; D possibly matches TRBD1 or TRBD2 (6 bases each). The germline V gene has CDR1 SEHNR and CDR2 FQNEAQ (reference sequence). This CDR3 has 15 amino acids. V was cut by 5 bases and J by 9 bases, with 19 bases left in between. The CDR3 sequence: CASSPGGSILRELFF. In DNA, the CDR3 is TGTGCCAGCAGCCCCGGGGGCAGTATCCTCCGGGAGCTGTTTTTT. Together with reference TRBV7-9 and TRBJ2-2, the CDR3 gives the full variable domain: DTGVSQNPRHKITKRGQNVTFRCDPISEHNRLYWYRQTLGQGPEFLTYFQNEAQLEKSRLLSDRFSAERPKGSFSTLEIQRTEQGDSAMYLCASSPGGSILRELFFGEGSRLTVL.

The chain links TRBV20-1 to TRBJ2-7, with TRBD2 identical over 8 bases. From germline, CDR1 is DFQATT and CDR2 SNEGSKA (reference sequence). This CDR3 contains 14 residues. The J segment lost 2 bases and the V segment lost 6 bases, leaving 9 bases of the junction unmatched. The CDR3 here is CSATSGSLPYEQYF. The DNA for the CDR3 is TGCAGTGCCACGAGCGGGAGCTTACCCTACGAGCAGTACTTC.

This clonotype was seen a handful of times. This chain's CDR3 is CASSLIAGGPSSYEQYF. CDR3 DNA sequence: TGTGCCAGCAGCTTAATTGCGGGAGGGCCAAGCAGCTACGAGCAGTACTTC. The chain uses TRBV7-8 and TRBJ2-7; 9 nucleotides agree with TRBD2. Losses at the gene ends were 2 bases for V and 3 bases for J; bases not matched to a gene: 11. The CDR3 sequence is 17 residues long. Germline loops: CDR1 SGHVS, CDR2 FQNEAQ.

CDR3 sequence (DNA): TGTGCCAGCAGTTCCCCTCCGGGACAGGGGTCCTACGAGCAGTACTTC. It specifies CASSSPPGQGSYEQYF. The chain combines TRBV28 with TRBJ2-7; TRBD1 agrees at 10 bases. CDR3 length: 16 amino acids. J gave up 1 base and V 4 bases, and 7 bases lay outside the gene matches. CDR1 is MDHEN and CDR2 is SYDVKM in the germline V gene.

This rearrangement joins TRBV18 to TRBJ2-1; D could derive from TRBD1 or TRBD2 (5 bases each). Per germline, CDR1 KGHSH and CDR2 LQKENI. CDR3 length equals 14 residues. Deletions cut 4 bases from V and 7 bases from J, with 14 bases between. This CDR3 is CASSQRDGENEQFF. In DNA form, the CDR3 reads TGTGCCAGCTCACAACGGGACGGCGAAAATGAGCAGTTCTTC.

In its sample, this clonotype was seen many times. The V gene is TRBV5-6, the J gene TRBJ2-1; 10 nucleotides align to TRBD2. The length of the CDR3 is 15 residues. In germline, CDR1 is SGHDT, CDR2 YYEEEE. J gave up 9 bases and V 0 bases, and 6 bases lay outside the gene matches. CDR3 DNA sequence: TGTGCCAGCAGCTTGGGGCTAGCGGGAGTATCTGAGCAGTTCTTC. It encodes CASSLGLAGVSEQFF. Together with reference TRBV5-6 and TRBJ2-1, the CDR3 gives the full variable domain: DAGVTQSPTHLIKTRGQQVTLRCSPKSGHDTVSWYQQALGQGPQFIFQYYEEEERQRGNFPDRFSGHQFPNYSSELNVNALLLGDSALYLCASSLGLAGVSEQFFGPGTRLTVL.

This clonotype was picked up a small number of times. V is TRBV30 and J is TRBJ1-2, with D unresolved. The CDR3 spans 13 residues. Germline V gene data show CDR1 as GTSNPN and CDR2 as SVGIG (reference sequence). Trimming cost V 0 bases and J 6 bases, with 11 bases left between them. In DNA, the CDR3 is TGTGCCTGGAGTGTACGAGAAAGCAATGGCTACACCTTC. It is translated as CAWSVRESNGYTF.

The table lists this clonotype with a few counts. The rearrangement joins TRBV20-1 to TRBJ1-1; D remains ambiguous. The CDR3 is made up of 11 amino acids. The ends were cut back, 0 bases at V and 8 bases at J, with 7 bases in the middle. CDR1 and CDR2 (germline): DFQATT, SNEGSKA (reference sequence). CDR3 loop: CSAREEIEAFF. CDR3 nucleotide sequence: TGCAGTGCTAGAGAGGAGATAGAAGCTTTCTTT.

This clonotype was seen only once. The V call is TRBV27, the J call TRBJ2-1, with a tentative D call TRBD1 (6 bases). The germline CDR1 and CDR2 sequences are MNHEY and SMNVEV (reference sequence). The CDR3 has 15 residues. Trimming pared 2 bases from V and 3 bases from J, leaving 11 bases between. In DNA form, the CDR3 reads TGTGCCAGCAGTTTACAGGGGTTTGGCTACAATGAGCAGTTCTTC. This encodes CASSLQGFGYNEQFF.

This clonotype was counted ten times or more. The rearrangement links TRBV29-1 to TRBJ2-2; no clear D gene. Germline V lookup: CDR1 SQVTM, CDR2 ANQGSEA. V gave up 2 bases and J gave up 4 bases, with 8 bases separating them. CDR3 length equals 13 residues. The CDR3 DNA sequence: TGCAGCGTTGAAATTGAGCCCACCGGGGAGCTGTTTTTT. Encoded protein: CSVEIEPTGELFF.

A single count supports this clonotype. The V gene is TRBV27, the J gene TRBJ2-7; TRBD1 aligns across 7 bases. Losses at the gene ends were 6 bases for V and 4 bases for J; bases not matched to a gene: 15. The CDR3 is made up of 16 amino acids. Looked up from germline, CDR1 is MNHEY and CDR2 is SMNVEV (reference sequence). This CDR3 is CASRQGIRDRAYEQYF. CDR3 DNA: TGTGCCAGCAGACAAGGGATCCGGGACAGAGCTTACGAGCAGTACTTC.

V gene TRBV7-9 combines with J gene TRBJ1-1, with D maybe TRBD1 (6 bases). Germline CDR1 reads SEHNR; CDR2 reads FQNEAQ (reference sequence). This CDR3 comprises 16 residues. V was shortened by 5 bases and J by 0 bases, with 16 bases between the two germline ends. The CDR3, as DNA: TGTGCCAGCAGCCCGTACAAGGGGGAAATGAACACTGAAGCTTTCTTT. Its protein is CASSPYKGEMNTEAFF.

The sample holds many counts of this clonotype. The CDR3 here is CASSQNGGAGELFF. The CDR3, as DNA: TGTGCCAGCAGCCAAAATGGGGGAGCCGGGGAGCTGTTTTTT. The chain joins TRBV7-3 to TRBJ2-2; possibly TRBD1 or TRBD2 for D (5 bases each). Germline CDR1 is SGHTA and CDR2 is FQGTGA. V was shortened by 5 bases and J by 6 bases, with 13 bases between the two germline ends. The CDR3 extends over 14 amino acids. Full variable domain (rest looked up from reference TRBV7-3 and TRBJ2-2): GAGVSQTPSNKVTEKGKYVELRCDPISGHTALYWYRQSLGQGPEFLIYFQGTGAADDSGLPNDRFFAVRPEGSVSTLKIQRTERGDSAVYLCASSQNGGAGELFFGEGSRLTVL.

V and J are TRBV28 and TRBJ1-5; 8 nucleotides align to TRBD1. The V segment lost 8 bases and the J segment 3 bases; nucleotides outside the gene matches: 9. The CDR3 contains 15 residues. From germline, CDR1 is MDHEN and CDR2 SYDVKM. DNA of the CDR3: TGTGCCAGCCTTAACAGGGGGGGATCCAATCAGCCCCAGCATTTT. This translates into CASLNRGGSNQPQHF.